This T cell receptor beta chain was identified in a study of brain metastases from non-small cell lung cancer. Note on this clone: Its antigen is not identified.

Study conclusions and caveats: Fewer infiltrating T cells were found in brain metastases than primaries. Metastases had sparse T cells but largely shared repertoires with primaries. Expanded T-cell clones appeared in 55% to 75% of brain metastases over primaries.

This table comes from immunoSEQ multiplex PCR, and its TCRdb copy is limited to in-frame clones, with some not included. Of more than 1,500 clones in the sample, more than 90% were seen once. The TCR sequence derives from a donor aged 40 or older with non-small cell lung cancer. The sample was tissue from a brain metastasis.

CDR3 DNA: TGTGCCAGCAGCCAAAAAGCGTTCCTCGGCTACACCTTC. It yields the protein CASSQKAFLGYTF. The rearrangement joins TRBV3-1 (or the pseudogene TRBV3-2) to TRBJ1-2, with D unclear. Per the germline V gene, CDR1 is LGHDT and CDR2 is YNNKEL (reference sequence). The length of the CDR3 is 13 residues. V shed 2 bases and J shed 8 bases, with 12 bases lying between them.